A selection of T cell receptor beta chains follows, all from one sample in a study of T cell responses to AZD1222 COVID-19 vaccine. The method was immunoSEQ multiplex PCR; TCRdb's version includes in-frame clones alone and lacks a portion of them. The table records 130,000 to 150,000 clones, approximately 89% of them present only once. This specimen was peripheral blood, taken 28 days after the second AZD1222 dose. Receptor source: an adult who received the AZD1222 COVID-19 vaccine. Each CDR3 is given with its conserved first and last residue. D genes are given only for firm matches. Clone size, where shown, is once, few, many, or a class for clones that have expanded.

d_gene: .; v_gene: TRBV5-6; abundance: .; j_gene: TRBJ1-1; CDR3nt: TGTGCCAGCAGCTTCCGTCTTGAAGCTTTCTTT; CDR3aa: CASSFRLEAFF
d_gene: .; v_gene: TRBV5-5; abundance: .; j_gene: TRBJ1-1; CDR3nt: TGTGCCAGCAGCTTGGAAGCGGGGAACACTGAAGCTTTCTTT; CDR3aa: CASSLEAGNTEAFF
d_gene: .; v_gene: TRBV25-1; abundance: .; j_gene: TRBJ2-5; CDR3nt: TGTGCCAGCACTCCCTCCCCCGGCGGGACCGGGGAGACCCAGTACTTC; CDR3aa: CASTPSPGGTGETQYF
d_gene: .; v_gene: TRBV7-2; abundance: .; j_gene: TRBJ1-6; CDR3nt: TGTGCCAGCAGCTTTCAGCCCGGGACACCCCTCCACTTT; CDR3aa: CASSFQPGTPLHF
d_gene: .; v_gene: TRBV14; abundance: .; j_gene: TRBJ2-5; CDR3nt: TGTGCCAGCAGCCCGGTGGGGGGACAAGAGACCCAGTACTTC; CDR3aa: CASSPVGGQETQYF
d_gene: .; v_gene: TRBV6-5; abundance: .; j_gene: TRBJ1-4; CDR3nt: TGTGCCAGCAGTTACACCCCGGGACACGCTGAAAAACTGTTTTTT; CDR3aa: CASSYTPGHAEKLFF
d_gene: .; v_gene: TRBV28; abundance: .; j_gene: TRBJ2-1; CDR3nt: TGTGCCAGCAGTCCGTTTTGGACAAGATCCTACAATGAGCAGTTCTTC; CDR3aa: CASSPFWTRSYNEQFF
d_gene: .; v_gene: TRBV5-5; abundance: .; j_gene: TRBJ1-2; CDR3nt: TGTGCCAGCAGCTTTCAGGGGCATGGCTACACCTTC; CDR3aa: CASSFQGHGYTF
d_gene: TRBD2; v_gene: TRBV6-2/TRBV6-3; abundance: .; j_gene: TRBJ2-6; CDR3nt: TGTGCCAGCAGTAACGGGGGGACCACTGGGGCCAACGTCCTGACTTTC; CDR3aa: CASSNGGTTGANVLTF
d_gene: TRBD2; v_gene: TRBV2; abundance: .; j_gene: TRBJ2-3; CDR3nt: TGTGCCAGCAGTGCTTGGACTAGCGGGGGAGATACGCAGTATTTT; CDR3aa: CASSAWTSGGDTQYF
d_gene: .; v_gene: TRBV28; abundance: .; j_gene: TRBJ1-2; CDR3nt: TGTGCCAGCAGTTTAGCGCTGGGGAGAGGCTACACCTTC; CDR3aa: CASSLALGRGYTF
d_gene: .; v_gene: TRBV5-8; abundance: .; j_gene: TRBJ1-3; CDR3nt: TGTGCCAGCAGCTCTTTACAGGGAATGTTTGGAAACACCATATATTTT; CDR3aa: CASSSLQGMFGNTIYF
d_gene: .; v_gene: TRBV3-1/TRBV3-2; abundance: .; j_gene: TRBJ1-5; CDR3nt: TGTGCCAGCAGCCCCTCCCCTCCAGGTCCGGGCAATCAGCCCCAGCATTTT; CDR3aa: CASSPSPPGPGNQPQHF
d_gene: .; v_gene: TRBV3-1/TRBV3-2; abundance: .; j_gene: TRBJ2-7; CDR3nt: TGTGCCAGCAGCCAAGGCTCCTACGAGCAGTACTTC; CDR3aa: CASSQGSYEQYF
d_gene: TRBD2; v_gene: TRBV25-1; abundance: .; j_gene: TRBJ2-2; CDR3nt: TGTGCCAGCAGTGAACGGACTAGCGGGAGTTTCACCGGGGAGCTGTTTTTT; CDR3aa: CASSERTSGSFTGELFF
d_gene: TRBD1; v_gene: TRBV2; abundance: .; j_gene: TRBJ1-4; CDR3nt: TGTGCCAGCAGCGAAGGAGGGACAGGGGTAATCGGGGGTGAAAAACTGTTTTTT; CDR3aa: CASSEGGTGVIGGEKLFF
d_gene: .; v_gene: TRBV6-4; abundance: .; j_gene: TRBJ2-2; CDR3nt: TGTGCCAGCAGTGACAACACCGGGGAGCTGTTTTTT; CDR3aa: CASSDNTGELFF
d_gene: .; v_gene: TRBV2; abundance: .; j_gene: TRBJ1-1; CDR3nt: TGTGCCAGCATAAATCAGGGAAACACTGAAGCTTTCTTT; CDR3aa: CASINQGNTEAFF
d_gene: TRBD1; v_gene: TRBV5-4; abundance: .; j_gene: TRBJ1-2; CDR3nt: TGTGCCAGCAGCTTGGCCGGACAGGGACCCCGATTCGGCTACACCTTC; CDR3aa: CASSLAGQGPRFGYTF
d_gene: TRBD2; v_gene: TRBV4-3; abundance: once; j_gene: TRBJ2-1; CDR3nt: TGCGCCAGCAGCCAAGCCGGGACTAGCGGGAAGAATGAGCAGTTCTTC; CDR3aa: CASSQAGTSGKNEQFF
d_gene: .; v_gene: TRBV7-9; abundance: .; j_gene: TRBJ1-5; CDR3nt: TGTGCCAGCAGCCAAAAGGAGCAGCCCCAGCATTTT; CDR3aa: CASSQKEQPQHF
d_gene: .; v_gene: TRBV6-2/TRBV6-3; abundance: once; j_gene: TRBJ1-1; CDR3nt: TGTGCCAGCAGTTACCCGGCCAGGGGATACACTGAAGCTTTCTTT; CDR3aa: CASSYPARGYTEAFF
d_gene: .; v_gene: TRBV7-2; abundance: .; j_gene: TRBJ1-2; CDR3nt: TGTGCCAGCAGCTTAATGCCAGATACCTATGGCTACACCTTC; CDR3aa: CASSLMPDTYGYTF
d_gene: TRBD2; v_gene: TRBV27; abundance: .; j_gene: TRBJ2-1; CDR3nt: TGTGCCAGCAGTTTCTCTCGACTAGCGGCCTACAATGAGCAGTTCTTC; CDR3aa: CASSFSRLAAYNEQFF
d_gene: .; v_gene: TRBV15; abundance: .; j_gene: TRBJ1-4; CDR3nt: TGTGCCACCTTAAACTCCCCAGCCCGGGGTGAAAAACTGTTTTTT; CDR3aa: CATLNSPARGEKLFF
d_gene: .; v_gene: TRBV4-3; abundance: .; j_gene: TRBJ1-3; CDR3nt: TGCGCCAGCAGCCAAGGCAGGCGTTCGGGAAACACCATATATTTT; CDR3aa: CASSQGRRSGNTIYF
d_gene: TRBD2; v_gene: TRBV3-1/TRBV3-2; abundance: once; j_gene: TRBJ2-7; CDR3nt: TGTGCCAGCAGCCAAGATGTCGGCGGGAGGAGCTCCTACGAGCAGTACTTC; CDR3aa: CASSQDVGGRSSYEQYF
d_gene: .; v_gene: TRBV4-2; abundance: .; j_gene: TRBJ1-4; CDR3nt: TGTGCCAGCAGCCAAGTGGGCGGGACGAGAGCTAATGAAAAACTGTTTTTT; CDR3aa: CASSQVGGTRANEKLFF
d_gene: .; v_gene: TRBV27; abundance: .; j_gene: TRBJ2-1; CDR3nt: TGTGCCAGCAGTCCTGGAACGTACTACAATGAGCAGTTCTTC; CDR3aa: CASSPGTYYNEQFF
d_gene: .; v_gene: TRBV5-1; abundance: .; j_gene: TRBJ2-6; CDR3nt: TGCGCCAGCAGCTTGGGAACAGCTGGGGCCAACGTCCTGACTTTC; CDR3aa: CASSLGTAGANVLTF
d_gene: .; v_gene: TRBV9; abundance: .; j_gene: TRBJ1-2; CDR3nt: TGTGCCAGCAGCCTCCGGAGGGGGGAGGATGGCTACACCTTC; CDR3aa: CASSLRRGEDGYTF
d_gene: TRBD1; v_gene: TRBV28; abundance: .; j_gene: TRBJ1-5; CDR3nt: TGTGCCAGCAGCCCTCGCCTGAGACAGGGGATCCGTCAGCCCCAGCATTTT; CDR3aa: CASSPRLRQGIRQPQHF
d_gene: .; v_gene: TRBV7-6; abundance: once; j_gene: TRBJ1-1; CDR3nt: TGTGCCAGCAGCTTAGCTACGGAAGGGAACACTGAAGCTTTCTTT; CDR3aa: CASSLATEGNTEAFF
d_gene: TRBD1; v_gene: TRBV4-1; abundance: .; j_gene: TRBJ1-1; CDR3nt: TGCGCCAGCAGCCAAGATGGGGACAGGGGAGCGACTGAAGCTTTCTTT; CDR3aa: CASSQDGDRGATEAFF
d_gene: TRBD1; v_gene: TRBV10-3; abundance: .; j_gene: TRBJ1-1; CDR3nt: TGTGCCACCCGACAGGGGTTGAACACTGAAGCTTTCTTT; CDR3aa: CATRQGLNTEAFF
d_gene: TRBD1; v_gene: TRBV18; abundance: .; j_gene: TRBJ1-2; CDR3nt: TGTGCCAGCTCACCAGGACAGGGGAACTATGGCTACACCTTC; CDR3aa: CASSPGQGNYGYTF
d_gene: .; v_gene: TRBV2; abundance: .; j_gene: TRBJ1-2; CDR3nt: TGTGCCAGCAAGTTGCCCTATGGCTACACCTTC; CDR3aa: CASKLPYGYTF
d_gene: .; v_gene: TRBV25-1; abundance: .; j_gene: TRBJ2-1; CDR3nt: TGTGCCAGCAGTGGCTACTCCGGACAGAGCTCCTACAATGAGCAGTTCTTC; CDR3aa: CASSGYSGQSSYNEQFF
d_gene: .; v_gene: TRBV2; abundance: .; j_gene: TRBJ2-1; CDR3nt: TGTGCCAGCAGTGTGAGTTTACCCAATGAGCAGTTCTTC; CDR3aa: CASSVSLPNEQFF
d_gene: .; v_gene: TRBV12-3/TRBV12-4; abundance: .; j_gene: TRBJ2-7; CDR3nt: TGTGCCAGCAGTTCCCCCCAGAAAGACGAGCAGTACTTC; CDR3aa: CASSSPQKDEQYF
d_gene: .; v_gene: TRBV27; abundance: .; j_gene: TRBJ2-5; CDR3nt: TGTGCCAGCAGTTTGCGTTTGGGAGGTGGGCGAGAGACCCAGTACTTC; CDR3aa: CASSLRLGGGRETQYF
d_gene: .; v_gene: TRBV9; abundance: .; j_gene: TRBJ2-1; CDR3nt: TGTGCCAGCAGCGAGGGTAGGATCTCCTACAATGAGCAGTTCTTC; CDR3aa: CASSEGRISYNEQFF
d_gene: TRBD1; v_gene: TRBV4-3; abundance: .; j_gene: TRBJ2-1; CDR3nt: TGCGCCAGCAGCCAATCCCTCAGGGGGCCGGGAAATGAGCAGTTCTTC; CDR3aa: CASSQSLRGPGNEQFF
d_gene: .; v_gene: TRBV4-3; abundance: .; j_gene: TRBJ2-1; CDR3nt: TGCGCCAGCAGCCAAGGGGGCGACAGTTTAATTTACAATGAGCAGTTCTTC; CDR3aa: CASSQGGDSLIYNEQFF
d_gene: TRBD1; v_gene: TRBV27; abundance: .; j_gene: TRBJ1-2; CDR3nt: TGTGCCAGCAGTTGGTCACAGGGGGCCGGCTATGGCTACACCTTC; CDR3aa: CASSWSQGAGYGYTF
d_gene: TRBD1; v_gene: TRBV27; abundance: .; j_gene: TRBJ2-7; CDR3nt: TGTGCCAGCAGTCTCACCCCGACAGGGATGGGCGAGCAGTACTTC; CDR3aa: CASSLTPTGMGEQYF
d_gene: .; v_gene: TRBV16; abundance: .; j_gene: TRBJ1-2; CDR3nt: TGTGCCAGCAGCCAATCTCGGGGACCGATTAACTATGGCTACACCTTC; CDR3aa: CASSQSRGPINYGYTF
d_gene: TRBD2; v_gene: TRBV5-5; abundance: .; j_gene: TRBJ2-1; CDR3nt: TGTGCCAGCAGCTTGGCGGGAGGCAATGAGCAGTTCTTC; CDR3aa: CASSLAGGNEQFF
d_gene: .; v_gene: TRBV19; abundance: .; j_gene: TRBJ1-3; CDR3nt: TGTGCCAGTACCGCCGGACCCACCCGCTTCTCTGGAAACACCATATATTTT; CDR3aa: CASTAGPTRFSGNTIYF
d_gene: TRBD1; v_gene: TRBV6-2/TRBV6-3; abundance: .; j_gene: TRBJ1-2; CDR3nt: TGTGCCAGCAGTTCCTCCAACAGGGGGCATCATGGCTACACCTTC; CDR3aa: CASSSSNRGHHGYTF
d_gene: .; v_gene: TRBV7-2; abundance: .; j_gene: TRBJ2-4; CDR3nt: TGTGCCAGCAGCCTCCGACTAGGAGGTGGGTACATTCAGTACTTC; CDR3aa: CASSLRLGGGYIQYF
d_gene: .; v_gene: TRBV6-4; abundance: once; j_gene: TRBJ2-2; CDR3nt: TGTGCCAGCGGGATCTCCGCGAACACCGGGGAGCTGTTTTTT; CDR3aa: CASGISANTGELFF
d_gene: TRBD1; v_gene: TRBV5-6; abundance: once; j_gene: TRBJ1-2; CDR3nt: TGTGCCAGCAGCTTCCTCGAAGGGGGCGGTGGCTACACCTTC; CDR3aa: CASSFLEGGGGYTF
d_gene: TRBD2; v_gene: TRBV30; abundance: .; j_gene: TRBJ2-1; CDR3nt: TGTGCCGGAGAAAAGCGGGAGGACATTAATGAGCAGTTCTTC; CDR3aa: CAGEKREDINEQFF
d_gene: .; v_gene: TRBV9; abundance: .; j_gene: TRBJ2-1; CDR3nt: TGTGCCAGCAGCGTAGAGGGATCAGGGTCCTACAATGAGCAGTTCTTC; CDR3aa: CASSVEGSGSYNEQFF